These T cell receptor beta chains were read from a single sample in a study of blood T cell repertoires in COVID-19. Profiled with immunoSEQ multiplex PCR; TCRdb holds only in-frame clones, not every one. The repertoire holds around 95,000 clones, with roughly 80% as singletons. Sequences were obtained from peripheral blood. Source of these receptors: a man between 65 and 85 years old with active or convalescent COVID-19. CDR3s leave out the opening cysteine and the closing phenylalanine or tryptophan.

V gene	J gene	CDR3 protein
TRBV6-1	TRBJ2-1	ASSETSTTGGWGEQF
TRBV3-1/TRBV3-2	TRBJ2-1	ASSPDDRGSYNEQF
TRBV4-3	TRBJ2-7	ASSQATNGEQY
TRBV19	TRBJ2-5	ASSIDSGLETQY
TRBV24-1	TRBJ2-1	ATSDLWTGGNEQF
TRBV4-3	TRBJ1-2	ASSPSLGTFSYGYT
TRBV2	TRBJ2-7	ASRKGLAGISYEQY
TRBV15	TRBJ2-5	ATSRGRPGTSGDKETQY
TRBV7-6	TRBJ1-5	ASSLAGGGGQPQH
TRBV24-1	TRBJ2-5	ATSDPSEQTQY
TRBV19	TRBJ1-2	ASTHVGSAVYGYT
TRBV5-4	TRBJ2-7	ASSWGTDYEQY
TRBV5-1	TRBJ2-7	ASSSGTRGEQY
TRBV15	TRBJ2-7	ATSRDFVSDEQY
TRBV5-6	TRBJ2-7	ASSPTVGGVTGTEQY
TRBV4-1	TRBJ2-2	ASSQDRGPTGELF
TRBV7-9	TRBJ2-7	ASTKGLAGEQY
TRBV5-5	TRBJ1-4	ASSPGSGGWNEKLF
TRBV18	TRBJ1-1	ASSPLRQVAEAF
TRBV6-1	TRBJ2-1	ASSVLLGTGADNEQF
TRBV6-5	TRBJ1-4	ASSLGTGVWEKLF
TRBV29-1	TRBJ2-7	SVAGTGDSGYEQY
TRBV5-6	TRBJ1-5	ASSFGDQPQH
TRBV9	TRBJ2-3	ASSVGGADTQY
TRBV5-6	TRBJ2-5	ASSLRGLQETQY
TRBV19	TRBJ2-2	ASSTLGGTGELF
TRBV19	TRBJ1-2	ASSIGRTGGGGYT
TRBV7-3	TRBJ1-1	ASSTRQGTEAF
TRBV7-9	TRBJ1-1	ASSTTGGGTEAF
TRBV2	TRBJ2-3	ASSSGSSTDTQY
TRBV7-2	TRBJ2-1	ASSLGQGGEQF
TRBV5-4	TRBJ2-7	ASSWQSDEQY
TRBV27	TRBJ1-1	ASSLSGVDTEAF
TRBV27	TRBJ2-5	ASSLSGLAAGETQY
TRBV21-1	TRBJ1-1	ASSLRTGTGLGAF
TRBV2	TRBJ2-3	ASSLRGLAGTDTQY
TRBV15	TRBJ1-2	ATSRDSGGYT